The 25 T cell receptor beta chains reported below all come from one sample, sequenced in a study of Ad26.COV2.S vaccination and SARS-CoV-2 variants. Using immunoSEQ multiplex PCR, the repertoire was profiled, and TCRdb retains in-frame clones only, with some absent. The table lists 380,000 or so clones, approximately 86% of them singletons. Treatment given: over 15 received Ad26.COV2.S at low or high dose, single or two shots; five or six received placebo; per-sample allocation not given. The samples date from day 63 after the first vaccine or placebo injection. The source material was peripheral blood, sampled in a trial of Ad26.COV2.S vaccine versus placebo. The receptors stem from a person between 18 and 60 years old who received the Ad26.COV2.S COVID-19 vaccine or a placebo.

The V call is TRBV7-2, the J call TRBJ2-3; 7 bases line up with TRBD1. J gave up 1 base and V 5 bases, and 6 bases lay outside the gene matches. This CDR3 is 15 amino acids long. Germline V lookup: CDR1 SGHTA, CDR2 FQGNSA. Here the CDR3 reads CASSTRQGGTDTQYF. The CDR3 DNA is TGTGCCAGCAGCACCAGACAGGGTGGCACAGATACGCAGTATTTT.

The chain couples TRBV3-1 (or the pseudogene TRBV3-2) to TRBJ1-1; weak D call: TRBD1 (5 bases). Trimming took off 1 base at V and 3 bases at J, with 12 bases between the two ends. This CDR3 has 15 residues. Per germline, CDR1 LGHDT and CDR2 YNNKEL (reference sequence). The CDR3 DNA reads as TGTGCCAGCAGCCAAGGGGGGGTAAGCTACACTGAAGCTTTCTTT. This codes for CASSQGGVSYTEAFF.

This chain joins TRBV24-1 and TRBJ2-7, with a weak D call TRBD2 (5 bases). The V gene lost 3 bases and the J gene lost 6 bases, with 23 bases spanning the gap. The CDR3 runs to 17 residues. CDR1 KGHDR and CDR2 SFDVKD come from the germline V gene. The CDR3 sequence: CATSDGRRATLSREQYF. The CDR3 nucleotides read TGTGCCACCAGTGATGGGAGACGGGCAACTCTCTCTCGCGAGCAGTACTTC.

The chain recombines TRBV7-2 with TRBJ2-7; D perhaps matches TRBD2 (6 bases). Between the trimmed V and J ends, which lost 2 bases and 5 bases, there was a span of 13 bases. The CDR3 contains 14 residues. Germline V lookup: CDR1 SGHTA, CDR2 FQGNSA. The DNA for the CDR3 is TGTGCCAGCAGCTTAATCCCGGGGGTCCACGAGCAGTACTTC. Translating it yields CASSLIPGVHEQYF.

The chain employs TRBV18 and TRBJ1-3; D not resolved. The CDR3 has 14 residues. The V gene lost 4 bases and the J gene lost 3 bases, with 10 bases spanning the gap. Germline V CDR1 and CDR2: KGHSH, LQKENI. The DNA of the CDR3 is TGTGCCAGCTCACTAAGCGAAAATGGAAACACCATATATTTT. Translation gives CASSLSENGNTIYF.

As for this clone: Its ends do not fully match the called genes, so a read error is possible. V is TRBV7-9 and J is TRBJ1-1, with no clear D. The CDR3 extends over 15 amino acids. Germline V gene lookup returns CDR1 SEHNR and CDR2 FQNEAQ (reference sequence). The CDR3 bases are TGTGCCTGCAGCGGCTGGCAGAGCATGAACACTGAAGCTTTCTTT. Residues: CACSGWQSMNTEAFF.

The CDR3 protein is CASSLQMGGNTEAFF. The CDR3 bases are TGTGCCAGCAGCTTGCAAATGGGGGGGAACACTGAAGCTTTCTTT. V is TRBV5-4 and J is TRBJ1-1, with a possible D match to TRBD1 (5 bases). In germline, CDR1 is SGHNT, CDR2 YYREEE (reference sequence). CDR3 size: 15 residues. The germline V and J ends were trimmed by 1 base and 1 base, with 11 bases remaining between them.

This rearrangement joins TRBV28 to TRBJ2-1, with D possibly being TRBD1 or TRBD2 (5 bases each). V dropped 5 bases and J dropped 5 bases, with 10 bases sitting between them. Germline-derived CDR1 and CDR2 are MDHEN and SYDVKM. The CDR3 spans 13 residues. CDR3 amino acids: CASSRGANNEQFF. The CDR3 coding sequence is TGTGCCAGCAGTCGGGGCGCTAACAATGAGCAGTTCTTC.

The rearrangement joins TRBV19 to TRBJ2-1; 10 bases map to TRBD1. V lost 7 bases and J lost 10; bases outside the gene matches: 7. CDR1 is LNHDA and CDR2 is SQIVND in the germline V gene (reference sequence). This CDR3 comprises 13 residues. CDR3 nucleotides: TGTGCCAGTACCCGGGACAGGGGACGAGAGCAGTTCTTC. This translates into CASTRDRGREQFF.

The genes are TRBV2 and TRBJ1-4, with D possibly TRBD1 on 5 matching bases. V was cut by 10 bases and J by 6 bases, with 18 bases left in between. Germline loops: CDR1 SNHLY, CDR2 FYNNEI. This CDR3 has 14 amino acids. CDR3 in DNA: TGTGCCACCACCCGTCCAGGGTATGATGAAAAACTGTTTTTT. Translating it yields CATTRPGYDEKLFF.

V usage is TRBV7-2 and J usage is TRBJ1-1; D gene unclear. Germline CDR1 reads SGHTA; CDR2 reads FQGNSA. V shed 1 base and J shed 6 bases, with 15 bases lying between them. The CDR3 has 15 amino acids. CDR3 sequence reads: CASSLGYGPGAEAFF. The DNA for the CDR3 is TGTGCCAGCAGCTTAGGTTACGGTCCTGGGGCTGAAGCTTTCTTT.

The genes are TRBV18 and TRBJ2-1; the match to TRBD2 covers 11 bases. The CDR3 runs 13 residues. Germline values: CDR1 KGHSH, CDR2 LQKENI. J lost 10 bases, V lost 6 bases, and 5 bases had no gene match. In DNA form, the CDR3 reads TGTGCCAGCTCCCGAGGGACTAGCGGCGAGCAGTTCTTC. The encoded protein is CASSRGTSGEQFF.

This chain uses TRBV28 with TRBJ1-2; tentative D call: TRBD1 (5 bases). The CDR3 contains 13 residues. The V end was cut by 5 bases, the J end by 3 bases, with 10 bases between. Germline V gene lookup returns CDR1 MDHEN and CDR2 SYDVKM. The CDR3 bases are TGTGCCAGCAGTCCCGGGACCTACTATGGCTACACCTTC. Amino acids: CASSPGTYYGYTF.

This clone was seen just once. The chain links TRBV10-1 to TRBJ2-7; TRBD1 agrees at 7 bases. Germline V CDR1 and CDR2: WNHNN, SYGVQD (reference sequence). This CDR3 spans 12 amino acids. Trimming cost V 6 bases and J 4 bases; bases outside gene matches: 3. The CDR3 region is CASSATGYEQYF. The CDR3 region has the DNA TGCGCCAGCAGCGCGACAGGGTACGAGCAGTACTTC.

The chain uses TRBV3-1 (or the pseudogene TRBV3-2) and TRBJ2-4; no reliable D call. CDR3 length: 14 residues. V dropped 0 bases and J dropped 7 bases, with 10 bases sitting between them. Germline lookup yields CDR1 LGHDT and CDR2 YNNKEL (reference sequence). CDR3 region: CASSQDWPFNIQYF. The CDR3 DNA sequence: TGTGCCAGCAGCCAAGATTGGCCGTTCAACATTCAGTACTTC.

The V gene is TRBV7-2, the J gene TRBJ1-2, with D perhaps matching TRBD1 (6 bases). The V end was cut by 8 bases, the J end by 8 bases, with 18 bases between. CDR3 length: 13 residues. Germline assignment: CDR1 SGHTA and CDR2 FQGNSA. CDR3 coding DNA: TGTGCCAGCGGGGGGCGGACGAACTGGGGCTACACCTTC. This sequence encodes CASGGRTNWGYTF.

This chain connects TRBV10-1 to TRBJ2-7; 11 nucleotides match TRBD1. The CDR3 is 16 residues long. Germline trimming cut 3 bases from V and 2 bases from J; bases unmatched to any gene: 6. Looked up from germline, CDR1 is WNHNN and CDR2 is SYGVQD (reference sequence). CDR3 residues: CASSEKGQGAAYEQYF. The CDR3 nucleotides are TGCGCCAGCAGTGAAAAAGGACAGGGGGCCGCCTACGAGCAGTACTTC.

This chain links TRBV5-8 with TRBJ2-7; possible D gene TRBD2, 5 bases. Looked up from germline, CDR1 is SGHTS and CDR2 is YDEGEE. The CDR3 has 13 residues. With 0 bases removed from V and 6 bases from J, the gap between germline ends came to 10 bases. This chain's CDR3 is CASSLAGVGEQYF. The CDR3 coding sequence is TGTGCCAGCAGCTTGGCCGGGGTCGGCGAGCAGTACTTC.

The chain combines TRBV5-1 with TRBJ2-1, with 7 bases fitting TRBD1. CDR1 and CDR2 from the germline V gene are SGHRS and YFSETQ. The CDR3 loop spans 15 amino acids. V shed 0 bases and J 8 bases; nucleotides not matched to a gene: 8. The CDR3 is CASSLDSQGVDEQFF. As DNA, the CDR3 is TGCGCCAGCAGCTTGGACTCCCAGGGGGTCGATGAGCAGTTCTTC.

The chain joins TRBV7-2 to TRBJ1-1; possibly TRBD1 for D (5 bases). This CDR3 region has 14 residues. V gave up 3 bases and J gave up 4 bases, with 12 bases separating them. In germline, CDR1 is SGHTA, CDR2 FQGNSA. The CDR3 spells CASSFIRGGTEAFF. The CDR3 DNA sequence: TGTGCCAGCAGCTTTATAAGGGGAGGCACTGAAGCTTTCTTT.

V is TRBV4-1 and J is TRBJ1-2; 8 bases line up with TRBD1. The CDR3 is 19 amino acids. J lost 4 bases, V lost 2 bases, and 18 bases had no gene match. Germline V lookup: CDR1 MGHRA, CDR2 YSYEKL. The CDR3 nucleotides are TGCGCCAGCAGCCAACCACCAAGTGGCTTGGGACAGGCTATCTATGGCTACACCTTC. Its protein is CASSQPPSGLGQAIYGYTF.

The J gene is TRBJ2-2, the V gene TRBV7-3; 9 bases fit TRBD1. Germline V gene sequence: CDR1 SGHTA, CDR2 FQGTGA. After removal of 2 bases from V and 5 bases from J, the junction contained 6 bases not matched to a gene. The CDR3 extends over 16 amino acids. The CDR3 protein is CASSLVQGARTGELFF. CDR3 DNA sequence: TGTGCCAGCAGCTTAGTACAGGGGGCGCGGACCGGGGAGCTGTTTTTT.

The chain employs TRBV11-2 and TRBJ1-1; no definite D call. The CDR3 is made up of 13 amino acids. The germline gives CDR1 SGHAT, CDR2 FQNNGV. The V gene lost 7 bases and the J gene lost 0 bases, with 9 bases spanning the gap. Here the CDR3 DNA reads TGTGCCAGCACCCGAAGGTTGAACACTGAAGCTTTCTTT. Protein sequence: CASTRRLNTEAFF.

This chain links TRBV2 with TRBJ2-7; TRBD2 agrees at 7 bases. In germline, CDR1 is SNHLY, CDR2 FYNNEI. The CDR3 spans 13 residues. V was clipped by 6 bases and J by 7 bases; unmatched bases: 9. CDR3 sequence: CASRASGLGEQYF. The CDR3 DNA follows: TGTGCCAGCAGGGCTAGCGGACTCGGGGAGCAGTACTTC.

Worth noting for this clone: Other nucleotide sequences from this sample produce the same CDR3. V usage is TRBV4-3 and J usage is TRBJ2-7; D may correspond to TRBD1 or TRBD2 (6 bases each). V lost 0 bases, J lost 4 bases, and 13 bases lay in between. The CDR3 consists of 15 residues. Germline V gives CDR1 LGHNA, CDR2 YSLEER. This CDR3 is CASSQEGQGRYEQYF. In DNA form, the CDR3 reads TGCGCCAGCAGCCAAGAAGGGCAGGGGAGGTACGAGCAGTACTTC.